The text below deals with one T cell receptor (beta chain). Antigen unknown. The data were taken from a study of cytomegalovirus exposure and HLA in healthy donors. The CDR3 is 13 amino acids. From germline, CDR1 is SNHLY and CDR2 FYNNEI. Trimming took off 6 bases at V and 6 bases at J, with 9 bases between the two ends. Study-level results: Previously analyzed data showed that most TCR beta V segments were productive at a frequency of about 87% or about 30%. Researchers left out some V segments, among them TRBV6-2 and TRBV6-3, as indistinguishable. A later analysis revealed that TCR association rates differed between HLA loci, peaking at DRB1 and bottoming out at HLA-C.

The primer mix had 60 Vbeta and 13 Jbeta primers. The assay was immunoSEQ multiplex PCR, and TCRdb's table has in-frame clones only and misses some. The sample consists of under 200,000 clones, approximately 86% of them appearing once. The chain recombines TRBV2 with TRBJ1-6; D may be TRBD1 (5 bases). The sequence came from a woman aged 18-29 years in good health and CMV-seronegative. The specimen was PBMCs. The CDR3 DNA sequence: TGTGCCAGCAGCTCAGGGTTTAATTCACCCCTCCACTTT. Amino acids: CASSSGFNSPLHF.